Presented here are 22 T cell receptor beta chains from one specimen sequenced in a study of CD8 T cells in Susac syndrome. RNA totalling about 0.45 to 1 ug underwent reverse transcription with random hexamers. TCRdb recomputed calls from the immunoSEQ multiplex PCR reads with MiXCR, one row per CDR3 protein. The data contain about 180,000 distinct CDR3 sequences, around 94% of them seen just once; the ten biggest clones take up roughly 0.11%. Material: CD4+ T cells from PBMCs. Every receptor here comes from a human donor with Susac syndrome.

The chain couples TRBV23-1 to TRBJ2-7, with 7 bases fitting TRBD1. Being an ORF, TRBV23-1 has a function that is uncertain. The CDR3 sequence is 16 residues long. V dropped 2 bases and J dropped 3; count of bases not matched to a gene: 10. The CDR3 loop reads CASSQAGTATRYEQYF. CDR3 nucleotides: TGCGCCAGCAGTCAAGCCGGGACAGCCACCCGCTACGAGCAGTACTTC.

CDR3 sequence reads: CASSLEPGSNEKLFF. In DNA form, the CDR3 reads TGCGCCAGCAGCTTGGAACCAGGGAGTAATGAAAAACTGTTTTTT. V usage is TRBV5-1 and J usage is TRBJ1-4, with a possible D match to TRBD1 (5 bases). The germline V gene has CDR1 SGHRS and CDR2 YFSETQ. CDR3 length: 15 amino acids. Trimming left V 0 bases short and J 4 bases short, with 10 bases between.

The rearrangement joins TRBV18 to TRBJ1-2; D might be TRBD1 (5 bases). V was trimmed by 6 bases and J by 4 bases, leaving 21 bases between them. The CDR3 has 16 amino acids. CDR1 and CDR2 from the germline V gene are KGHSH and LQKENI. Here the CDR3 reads CASSPTEGEGAYGYTF. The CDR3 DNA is TGTGCCAGCTCCCCCACCGAAGGGGAAGGGGCCTATGGCTACACCTTC.

The CDR3 DNA sequence: TGCAGTGCTAGGAGTGTTATGGGCACTGAAGCTTTCTTT. Protein sequence: CSARSVMGTEAFF. This sequence joins TRBV20-1 and TRBJ1-1, with D unclear. The CDR3 is made up of 13 amino acids. The germline gives CDR1 DFQATT, CDR2 SNEGSKA (reference sequence). V shed 3 bases and J shed 4 bases, with 12 bases lying between them.

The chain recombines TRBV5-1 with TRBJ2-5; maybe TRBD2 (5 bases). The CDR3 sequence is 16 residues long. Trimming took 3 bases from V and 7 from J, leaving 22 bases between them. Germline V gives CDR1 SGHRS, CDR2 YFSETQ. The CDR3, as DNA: TGCGCCAGCAGCTCGGAGGTGGGGTGGACTGTGGCGACCCAGTACTTC. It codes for CASSSEVGWTVATQYF.

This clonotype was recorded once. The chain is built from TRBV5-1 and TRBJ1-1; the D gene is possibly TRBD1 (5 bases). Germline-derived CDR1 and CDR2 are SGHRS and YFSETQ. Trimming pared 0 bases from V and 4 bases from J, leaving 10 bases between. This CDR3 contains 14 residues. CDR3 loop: CASSLERGSTEAFF. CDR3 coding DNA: TGCGCCAGCAGCTTGGAACGGGGGAGCACTGAAGCTTTCTTT.

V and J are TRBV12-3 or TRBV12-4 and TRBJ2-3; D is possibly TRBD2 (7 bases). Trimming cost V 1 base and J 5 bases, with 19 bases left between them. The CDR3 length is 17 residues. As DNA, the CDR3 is TGTGCCAGCAGTTTAGGTCGGGGGGCGAAAATCGGAGATACGCAGTATTTT. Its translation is CASSLGRGAKIGDTQYF.

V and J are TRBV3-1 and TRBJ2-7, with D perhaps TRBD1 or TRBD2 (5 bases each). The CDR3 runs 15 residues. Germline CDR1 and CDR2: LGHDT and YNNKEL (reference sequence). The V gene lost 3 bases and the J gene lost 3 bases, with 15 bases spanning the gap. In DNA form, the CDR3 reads TGTGCCAGCAGCCAGGGGACCCGGGCCTTCTACGAGCAGTACTTC. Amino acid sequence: CASSQGTRAFYEQYF.

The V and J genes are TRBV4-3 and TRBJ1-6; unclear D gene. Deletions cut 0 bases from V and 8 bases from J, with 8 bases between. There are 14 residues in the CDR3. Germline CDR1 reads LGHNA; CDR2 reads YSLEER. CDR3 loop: CASSQDSGDSPLHF. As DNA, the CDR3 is TGCGCCAGCAGCCAAGATTCTGGAGATTCACCCCTCCACTTT.

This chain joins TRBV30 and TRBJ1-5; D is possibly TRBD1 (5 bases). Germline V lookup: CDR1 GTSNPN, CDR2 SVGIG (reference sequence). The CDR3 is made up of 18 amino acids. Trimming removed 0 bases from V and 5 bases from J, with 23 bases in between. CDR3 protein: CAWSVDPRDPRGYQPQHF. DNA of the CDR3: TGTGCCTGGAGTGTAGACCCCCGGGACCCCCGGGGTTATCAGCCCCAGCATTTT.

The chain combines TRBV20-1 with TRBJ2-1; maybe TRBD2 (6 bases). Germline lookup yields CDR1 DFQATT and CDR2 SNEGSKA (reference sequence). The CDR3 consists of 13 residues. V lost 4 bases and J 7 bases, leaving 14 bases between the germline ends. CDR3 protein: CSAMVLALNEQFF. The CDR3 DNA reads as TGCAGTGCTATGGTCCTAGCGTTGAATGAGCAGTTCTTC.

CDR3 nucleotide sequence: TGTGCCAGCAAAGGGCTCATGAACACTGAAGCTTTCTTT. It encodes CASKGLMNTEAFF. The rearrangement joins TRBV9 to TRBJ1-1, with no clear D. Deletions cut 6 bases from V and 0 bases from J, with 9 bases between. Germline V gives CDR1 SGDLS, CDR2 YYNGEE. CDR3 length equals 13 residues.

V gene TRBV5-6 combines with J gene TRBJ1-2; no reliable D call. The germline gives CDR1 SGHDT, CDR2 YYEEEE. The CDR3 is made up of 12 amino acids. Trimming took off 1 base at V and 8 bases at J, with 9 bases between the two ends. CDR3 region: CASSLYSGGYTF. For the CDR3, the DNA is TGTGCCAGCAGCTTGTACTCGGGAGGCTACACCTTC.

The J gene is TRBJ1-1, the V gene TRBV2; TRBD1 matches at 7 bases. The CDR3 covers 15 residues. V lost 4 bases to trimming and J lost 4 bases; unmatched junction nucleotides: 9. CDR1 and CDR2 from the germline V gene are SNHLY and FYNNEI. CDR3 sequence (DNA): TGTGCCAGCAGTGCCCATACAGGGGTCGGCACTGAAGCTTTCTTT. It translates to CASSAHTGVGTEAFF.

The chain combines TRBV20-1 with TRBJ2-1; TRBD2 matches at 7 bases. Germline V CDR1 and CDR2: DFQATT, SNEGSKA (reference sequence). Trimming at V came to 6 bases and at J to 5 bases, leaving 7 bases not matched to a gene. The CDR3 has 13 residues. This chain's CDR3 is CSARAGMNNEQFF. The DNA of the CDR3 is TGCAGTGCCCGAGCGGGGATGAACAATGAGCAGTTCTTC.

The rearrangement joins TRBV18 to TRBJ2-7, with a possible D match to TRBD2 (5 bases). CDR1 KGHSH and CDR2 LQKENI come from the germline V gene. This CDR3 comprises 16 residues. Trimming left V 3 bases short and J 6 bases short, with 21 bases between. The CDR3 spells CASSPEAAPRFAEQYF. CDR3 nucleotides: TGTGCCAGCTCACCGGAGGCTGCCCCTCGGTTCGCCGAGCAGTACTTC.

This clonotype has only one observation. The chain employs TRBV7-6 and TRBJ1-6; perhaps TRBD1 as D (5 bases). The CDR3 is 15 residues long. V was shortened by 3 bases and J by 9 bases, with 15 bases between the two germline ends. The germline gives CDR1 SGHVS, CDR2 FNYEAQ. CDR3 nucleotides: TGTGCCAGCAGCTTTCTCCGGCAGGGTGGTTCACCCCTCCACTTT. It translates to CASSFLRQGGSPLHF.

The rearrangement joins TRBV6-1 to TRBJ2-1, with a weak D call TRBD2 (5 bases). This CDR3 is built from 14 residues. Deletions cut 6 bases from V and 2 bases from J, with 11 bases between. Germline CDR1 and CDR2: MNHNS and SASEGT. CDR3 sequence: CASSSTTTYNEQFF. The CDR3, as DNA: TGTGCCAGCAGCAGCACGACTACCTACAATGAGCAGTTCTTC.

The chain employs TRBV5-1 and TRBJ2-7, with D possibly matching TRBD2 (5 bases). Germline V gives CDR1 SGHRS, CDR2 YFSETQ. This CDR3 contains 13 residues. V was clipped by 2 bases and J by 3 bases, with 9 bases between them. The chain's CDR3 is CASSFGVDYEQYF. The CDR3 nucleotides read TGCGCCAGCAGCTTCGGGGTTGACTACGAGCAGTACTTC.

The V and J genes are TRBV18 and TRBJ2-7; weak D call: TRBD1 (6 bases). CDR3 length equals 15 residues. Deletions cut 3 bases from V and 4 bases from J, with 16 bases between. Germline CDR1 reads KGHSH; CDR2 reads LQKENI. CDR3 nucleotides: TGTGCCAGCTCACCCCCCGGACAGAAATCATACGAGCAGTACTTC. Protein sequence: CASSPPGQKSYEQYF.

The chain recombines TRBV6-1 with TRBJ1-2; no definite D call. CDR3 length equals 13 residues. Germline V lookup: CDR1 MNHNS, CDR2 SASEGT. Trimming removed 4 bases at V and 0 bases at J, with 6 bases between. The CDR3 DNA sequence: TGTGCCAGCAGTGGCGGGCCTAACTATGGCTACACCTTC. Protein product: CASSGGPNYGYTF.

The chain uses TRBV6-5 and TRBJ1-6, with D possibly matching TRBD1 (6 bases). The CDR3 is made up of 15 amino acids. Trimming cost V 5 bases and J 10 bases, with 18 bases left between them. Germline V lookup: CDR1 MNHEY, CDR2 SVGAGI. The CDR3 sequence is CASSRGGTKGSPLHF. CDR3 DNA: TGTGCCAGCAGTCGAGGGGGGACAAAAGGATCACCCCTCCACTTT.